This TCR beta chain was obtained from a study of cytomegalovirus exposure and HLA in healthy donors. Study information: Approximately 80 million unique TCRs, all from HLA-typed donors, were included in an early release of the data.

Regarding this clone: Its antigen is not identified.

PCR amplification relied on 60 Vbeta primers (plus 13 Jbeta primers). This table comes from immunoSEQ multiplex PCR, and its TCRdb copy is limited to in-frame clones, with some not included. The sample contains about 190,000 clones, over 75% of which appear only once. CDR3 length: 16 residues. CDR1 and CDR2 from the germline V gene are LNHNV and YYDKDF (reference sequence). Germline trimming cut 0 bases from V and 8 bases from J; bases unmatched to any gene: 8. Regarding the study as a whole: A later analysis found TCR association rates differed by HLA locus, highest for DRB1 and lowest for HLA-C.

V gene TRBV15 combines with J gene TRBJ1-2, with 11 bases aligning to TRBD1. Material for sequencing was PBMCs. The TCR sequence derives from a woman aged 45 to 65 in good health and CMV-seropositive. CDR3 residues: CATSRDIGQGAGGYTF. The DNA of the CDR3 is TGTGCCACCAGCAGAGATATAGGACAGGGGGCTGGAGGCTACACCTTC.